This T cell receptor (beta chain) was recorded in a study of regulatory T cells in long-lasting Graves disease. Building the TCR beta libraries relied on iRepertoire HTBI primers, and CDR3 regions underwent Arm-PCR. Via MiXCR, TCRdb re-called the multiplex PCR reads, giving one row per CDR3 protein. There are about 620,000 distinct CDR3 sequences in the sample; 15% to 20% occur only once, and 15% to 20% lies in the top ten. The time point denotes: newly diagnosed GD, antithyroid drugs for less than 3 months. The authors made the TCR library using RNA they extracted from PBMCs. The CDR3 consists of 15 residues. Looked up from germline, CDR1 is SGDLS and CDR2 is YYNGEE. V was pared by 0 bases and J by 5 bases, with 13 bases between. The same sample was also used in a study of T cells in Graves' hyperthyroidism and ophthalmopathy.

The chain uses TRBV9 and TRBJ2-3, with D possibly called TRBD1 or TRBD2 (5 bases each). The sequence was obtained from a woman aged 30 to 39 with Graves disease. Material: peripheral blood mononuclear cells (PBMCs), obtained at new diagnosis, from a patient treated with antithyroid drugs. The CDR3 DNA is TGTGCCAGCAGCGTAGCCGGGACGATAAAAGATACGCAGTATTTT. As protein: CASSVAGTIKDTQYF.